This entry lists 28 T cell receptor beta chains sequenced from one sample in a study of T-cell reconstitution after alpha-beta-depleted transplantation in children. The authors prepared the TCRbeta library with unique molecular identifiers. MiXCR, applied by TCRdb to the PCR reads, yields one record per CDR3 protein. This table has around 700,000 distinct CDR3 sequences, approximately 14% appearing once. The sample consisted of PBMCs, taken before TCRalphabeta/CD19-depleted stem cell transplant. The receptors were gathered from a girl under 10 years old with congenital amegakaryocytic thrombocytopenia, due to receive a stem cell transplant.

This clonotype was counted at least ten times. The rearrangement joins TRBV12-3 or TRBV12-4 to TRBJ1-5, with D maybe TRBD1 (5 bases). CDR3 size: 13 residues. V lost 5 bases to trimming and J lost 4 bases, with 9 bases between them. The CDR3 protein is CASSGTGNQPQHF. The CDR3 DNA follows: TGTGCCAGCAGTGGGACGGGAAATCAGCCCCAGCATTTT.

This clonotype was observed a handful of times. The chain has TRBV5-4 and TRBJ1-1; D gene uncertain. The V end was cut by 0 bases, the J end by 0 bases, with 15 bases between. CDR3 length: 17 amino acids. The germline CDR1 and CDR2 sequences are SGHNT and YYREEE (reference sequence). The CDR3 bases are TGTGCCAGCAGCTTGGCAGCACGACCTGAGATGAACACTGAAGCTTTCTTT. Encoded protein: CASSLAARPEMNTEAFF. Full variable domain (rest looked up from reference TRBV5-4 and TRBJ1-1): ETGVTQSPTHLIKTRGQQVTLRCSSQSGHNTVSWYQQALGQGPQFIFQYYREEENGRGNFPPRFSGLQFPNYSSELNVNALELDDSALYLCASSLAARPEMNTEAFFGQGTRLTVV.

There are many counts of this clonotype. The rearrangement uses TRBV6-5 and TRBJ2-3; 7 positions agree with TRBD2. With 4 bases clipped from V and 5 bases from J, the junction kept 9 bases outside the gene matches. Germline V gene data show CDR1 as MNHEY and CDR2 as SVGAGI. The CDR3 length is 15 residues. The CDR3 here is CASSSRGRAKDTQYF. In DNA, the CDR3 is TGTGCCAGCAGTTCTCGAGGGAGGGCCAAAGATACGCAGTATTTT.

This clonotype has a handful of counts. CDR3 protein: CASSKGPDRFSNQPQHF. The CDR3 DNA follows: TGTGCCAGCAGCAAAGGCCCCGACAGATTTAGCAATCAGCCCCAGCATTTT. The chain joins TRBV21-1 to TRBJ1-5; TRBD1, the table's D call, lacks a check against the DNA. TRBV21-1 is listed as a pseudogene. CDR3 length: 17 amino acids.

The V and J genes are TRBV10-3 and TRBJ2-7, with 7 bases that match TRBD1. CDR3 length: 15 amino acids. Per germline, CDR1 ENHRY and CDR2 SYGVKD. The V and J ends lost 10 bases and 5 bases, in that order; junction bases with no gene match: 17. CDR3 protein: CATLGGYRDNDEQYF. The CDR3 bases are TGTGCCACCCTAGGGGGCTACAGGGATAACGACGAGCAGTACTTC.

This clonotype was picked up many times. The rearrangement links TRBV10-3 to TRBJ1-1; D unclear. The germline V gene encodes CDR1 ENHRY and CDR2 SYGVKD. V was shortened by 2 bases and J by 2 bases, with 12 bases between the two germline ends. This CDR3 spans 15 amino acids. This CDR3 is CAISELLPPNTEAFF. DNA for the CDR3: TGTGCCATCAGTGAGCTTCTACCACCAAACACTGAAGCTTTCTTT.

J is TRBJ1-2 and V is TRBV5-1, with D unclear. The CDR3 totals 16 residues. The ends were cut back, 1 base at V and 2 bases at J, with 15 bases in the middle. Germline CDR1 and CDR2: SGHRS and YFSETQ. This CDR3 is CASSLSGGPINYGYTF. The CDR3 region has the DNA TGCGCCAGCAGCTTGTCGGGTGGTCCAATCAACTATGGCTACACCTTC.

This clonotype was seen a few times. The rearrangement links TRBV28 to TRBJ2-5, with D unresolved. The CDR3 length is 15 residues. Germline CDR1 and CDR2: MDHEN and SYDVKM. Trimming stripped 5 bases from V and 2 bases from J, with 15 bases between. CDR3 residues: CASSTLYGGQETQYF. CDR3 nucleotide sequence: TGTGCCAGCAGTACCCTTTACGGTGGGCAAGAGACCCAGTACTTC. The complete variable domain, with remaining parts taken from reference TRBV28 and TRBJ2-5, reads DVKVTQSSRYLVKRTGEKVFLECVQDMDHENMFWYRQDPGLGLRLIYFSYDVKMKEKGDIPEGYSVSREKKERFSLILESASTNQTSMYLCASSTLYGGQETQYFGPGTRLLVL.

This clonotype was observed at least ten times. This chain connects TRBV12-3 or TRBV12-4 to TRBJ2-3; D ambiguous. The germline V and J ends were trimmed by 5 bases and 4 bases, with 1 base remaining between them. The CDR3 is 10 amino acids. The CDR3 DNA reads as TGTGCCAGCAGTCCAGATACGCAGTATTTT. It yields the protein CASSPDTQYF.

The chain has TRBV5-1 and TRBJ1-2, with D perhaps matching TRBD1 (6 bases). V lost 2 bases, J lost 8 bases, and 22 bases lay in between. Germline V gene sequence: CDR1 SGHRS, CDR2 YFSETQ. This CDR3 comprises 16 residues. CDR3 DNA: TGCGCCAGCAGCTTTTTAAGGGACACCGCTCCGGGGGGCTACACCTTC. It encodes CASSFLRDTAPGGYTF.

This clonotype occurred many times. The J gene is TRBJ2-1, the V gene TRBV7-9, with 7 bases that match TRBD1. Germline V CDR1 and CDR2: SEHNR, FQNEAQ (reference sequence). The CDR3 runs to 16 residues. The V segment lost 3 bases and the J segment 5 bases; nucleotides outside the gene matches: 10. CDR3 in DNA: TGTGCCAGCAGCTTCTCCTCCGACAGGGACCACAATGAGCAGTTCTTC. Translated, it gives CASSFSSDRDHNEQFF.

The V gene is TRBV2, the J gene TRBJ1-5, with D hard to call. This CDR3 spans 11 amino acids. Germline V gives CDR1 SNHLY, CDR2 FYNNEI. V was trimmed by 8 bases and J by 11 bases, leaving 13 bases between them. CDR3 sequence reads: CASGRAQTQHF. In DNA form, the CDR3 reads TGTGCCAGCGGGAGGGCCCAGACCCAGCATTTT.

Notes on this clonotype: A much bigger clone sits one base away, suggesting this may be a read error. The chain is built from TRBV5-1 and TRBJ1-2; 7 bases agree with TRBD1. This CDR3 is built from 14 residues. V was clipped by 1 base and J by 10 bases; unmatched bases: 10. Germline V gene lookup returns CDR1 SGHRS and CDR2 YFSETQ. CDR3 amino acids: CASSLFRGPDDYTF. CDR3 nucleotide sequence: TGCGCCAGCAGCTTGTTTAGGGGGCCGGATGACTACACCTTC.

This clonotype appeared a few times. The chain recombines TRBV29-1 with TRBJ2-1, with 11 bases matching TRBD2. Germline CDR1 is SQVTM and CDR2 is ANQGSEA. CDR3 length: 14 residues. V shed 2 bases, J shed 4 bases, and the junction held 1 base outside the gene matches. The CDR3 nucleotides read TGCAGCGTTGAAACTAGCGGGGGTTACAATGAGCAGTTCTTC. It translates to CSVETSGGYNEQFF.

There are many counts of this clonotype. V is TRBV7-9 and J is TRBJ2-1, with 8 bases fitting TRBD2. V shed 6 bases and J 9 bases; nucleotides not matched to a gene: 4. CDR3 length: 12 residues. The germline gives CDR1 SEHNR, CDR2 FQNEAQ (reference sequence). The CDR3 coding sequence is TGTGCCAGCAGAAAGACTAGCGTTGAGCAGTTCTTC. This gives the protein CASRKTSVEQFF.

This clonotype came up many times. This chain joins TRBV20-1 and TRBJ2-2; D assignment may be TRBD1 or TRBD2 (5 bases each). V was shortened by 6 bases and J by 8 bases, with 13 bases between the two germline ends. CDR1 and CDR2 (germline): DFQATT, SNEGSKA (reference sequence). The CDR3 extends over 12 amino acids. The CDR3 DNA reads as TGCAGTGCGGGGGACCCGTATGGGGAGCTGTTTTTT. Translated: CSAGDPYGELFF.

This clonotype was counted ten times or more. The CDR3 DNA reads TGCAGTGCTAGTGGGACAGGGACAGAGACCCAGTACTTC. Its translation: CSASGTGTETQYF. The chain is built from TRBV20-1 and TRBJ2-5, with 9 positions matching TRBD1. CDR1 and CDR2 from the germline V gene are DFQATT and SNEGSKA (reference sequence). J gave up 4 bases and V 3 bases, and 3 bases lay outside the gene matches. The CDR3 spans 13 residues.

At least ten counts were recorded for this clonotype. The rearrangement joins TRBV20-1 to TRBJ2-4, with no clear D. CDR3 length equals 13 residues. CDR1 and CDR2 (germline): DFQATT, SNEGSKA (reference sequence). Written as DNA, the CDR3 is TGCTCCTTTGGGCAGCTAGCCAAAAACATTCAGTACTTC. Protein sequence: CSFGQLAKNIQYF.

The rearrangement links TRBV12-3 or TRBV12-4 to TRBJ1-4; D is perhaps TRBD1 (6 bases). Trimming removed 5 bases at V and 4 bases at J, with 14 bases between. This CDR3 spans 15 amino acids. The DNA for the CDR3 is TGTGCCAGCAGTACAGGGACGGGGTATAATGAAAAACTGTTTTTT. This sequence encodes CASSTGTGYNEKLFF.

Ten or more counts support this clonotype. The chain joins TRBV5-1 to TRBJ2-1, with a tentative D call TRBD1 (5 bases). From germline, CDR1 is SGHRS and CDR2 YFSETQ. Deletions cut 0 bases from V and 4 bases from J, with 11 bases between. The CDR3 has 15 amino acids. DNA for the CDR3: TGCGCCAGCAGCTTGGGGAGCGCAGGGTACAATGAGCAGTTCTTC. It specifies CASSLGSAGYNEQFF.

This clonotype was found a few times. The chain uses TRBV24-1 and TRBJ2-5; 10 bases fit TRBD2. The CDR3 has 15 amino acids. The V gene's germline CDR1 is KGHDR and CDR2 SFDVKD. Trimming removed 4 bases from V and 4 bases from J; junction bases left unmatched: 5. CDR3 coding DNA: TGTGCCACCAGTGACCCTAGCGGGAGTGCAGAGACCCAGTACTTC. It yields the protein CATSDPSGSAETQYF.

This clonotype was seen repeatedly, ten times or more. The CDR3 here is CASSRQGEDGGYTF. The CDR3 DNA sequence: TGTGCCAGCAGTCGACAGGGAGAGGACGGTGGCTACACCTTC. The chain employs TRBV12-3 or TRBV12-4 and TRBJ1-2, with 7 nucleotides matching TRBD1. The length of the CDR3 is 14 residues. V was clipped by 5 bases and J by 7 bases; unmatched bases: 10.

The chain uses TRBV7-9 and TRBJ2-7; 12 nucleotides line up with TRBD2. Germline V gene lookup returns CDR1 SEHNR and CDR2 FQNEAQ (reference sequence). CDR3 length: 16 residues. V trimming: 1 base; J trimming: 3 bases; junction bases outside the gene matches: 4. The CDR3 reads CASSLGTSGENYEQYF. The CDR3 DNA reads TGTGCCAGCAGCTTAGGGACTAGCGGGGAAAACTACGAGCAGTACTTC.

This clonotype has ten or more counts. This rearrangement joins TRBV25-1 to TRBJ1-1; no definite D call. The CDR3 is 15 residues long. Trimming removed 1 base from V and 7 bases from J, with 16 bases in between. The germline V gene has CDR1 MGHDK and CDR2 SYGVNS. The CDR3 protein is CASSESSKPEGEAFF. CDR3 sequence (DNA): TGTGCCAGCAGTGAATCCTCCAAACCCGAGGGTGAAGCTTTCTTT.

There are many counts of this clonotype. The chain carries TRBV29-1 and TRBJ2-3; TRBD2 is a possible D gene (6 bases). V gave up 5 bases and J gave up 4 bases, with 10 bases separating them. The CDR3 covers 12 residues. Germline-derived CDR1 and CDR2 are SQVTM and ANQGSEA. The CDR3 region is CSVPTGADTQYF. CDR3 DNA: TGCAGCGTTCCAACGGGGGCAGATACGCAGTATTTT.

The V and J genes are TRBV7-8 and TRBJ2-5; 8 nucleotides align to TRBD2. CDR1 SGHVS and CDR2 FQNEAQ come from the germline V gene. CDR3 size: 15 residues. V lost 1 base, J lost 3 bases, and 4 bases stayed unmatched. The CDR3 sequence: CASSLGQLAEETQYF. DNA for the CDR3: TGTGCCAGCAGCTTAGGGCAACTAGCGGAAGAGACCCAGTACTTC.

This clonotype was counted only a few times. Written as DNA, the CDR3 is TGTGCCAGCAGTGACCAGACTAGCGGGAGCGGGAATGAGCAGTTCTTC. Encoded protein: CASSDQTSGSGNEQFF. The V gene is TRBV25-1, the J gene TRBJ2-1, with 12 bases fitting TRBD2. This CDR3 is 16 amino acids long. Germline assignment: CDR1 MGHDK and CDR2 SYGVNS. V was pared by 3 bases and J by 7 bases, with 7 bases of the junction left unmatched.

This clonotype was recorded a few times. The chain recombines TRBV7-6 with TRBJ2-2; 8 bases line up with TRBD1. CDR1 SGHVS and CDR2 FNYEAQ come from the germline V gene. The J segment lost 4 bases and the V segment lost 3 bases, leaving 4 bases of the junction unmatched. The CDR3 covers 15 residues. CDR3 nucleotides: TGTGCCAGCAGCTTTGGCACAGGGGGCACCGGGGAGCTGTTTTTT. Encoded protein: CASSFGTGGTGELFF. Based on the CDR3 plus reference TRBV7-6 and TRBJ2-2, the full variable domain is GAGVSQSPRYKVTKRGQDVALRCDPISGHVSLYWYRQALGQGPEFLTYFNYEAQQDKSGLPNDRFSAERPEGSISTLTIQRTEQRDSAMYRCASSFGTGGTGELFFGEGSRLTVL.